This T cell receptor (beta chain) was documented in a study of cytomegalovirus exposure and HLA in healthy donors. Overall study findings and caveats: Over 15,000 TCR beta sequences were associated with HLA alleles at 0.05 false discovery rate in a later analysis. Among TCR beta chains, those listed as cytomegalovirus-associated numbered more than 150. In vitro confirmation showed three CMV-associated chains to be CMV antigen specific. A missense variant in DCLRE1C was later tied to TCR beta V- and J-gene trimming.

There are 16 residues in the CDR3. Germline CDR1 is SGHNT and CDR2 is YENEEA. The V gene end was trimmed by 5 bases and the J gene end by 10 bases; junction bases not matched to a gene: 15. The PCR was carried out with 60 Vbeta primers and 13 Jbeta primers. Assay: immunoSEQ multiplex PCR; the TCRdb copy retains only in-frame clones and omits some. The sample records roughly 100,000 clones, less than 80% being singletons. This clone was seen only a few times. What it recognizes is unknown. This chain links TRBV11-3 with TRBJ2-2; 8 bases are shared with TRBD1. This TCR derives from a woman aged 45-65 years in good health and CMV-seropositive. Sequenced input: PBMCs. The CDR3 coding sequence is TGTGCCAGCAGCCCAGGATATCTTCCGACAGGGGAGGAGCTGTTTTTT. Its protein product is CASSPGYLPTGEELFF.